This T cell receptor (beta chain) emerged from a study of identical twins (dated by TCRdb to 2016 to 2018). Regarding the study in general: To test whether fetal clonotypes persist, this study deep-sequenced TCR alpha and beta repertoires from monozygotic twins, from unrelated adults of various ages, and from cord blood. To rule out contamination, replicate twin experiments were performed at different times with different library preparation protocols.

The library was produced with 5' RACE. The sequencing machine was an Illumina HiSeq 2000. Template switching added a universal primer binding site, and the final cDNA carried a unique molecular identifier that allowed TCR cDNA molecules to be counted accurately. Specific primers in the conserved constant-segment region were used to synthesize first-strand cDNA for TCR alpha and beta chains. To control for contamination, each cDNA library was double barcoded with a SMART-Mk sample barcode plus Illumina barcodes. TruSeq adapter sequences, together with Illumina sample barcodes, were added in two successive PCR steps. The TCR alpha and beta cDNA libraries were sequenced on the Illumina HiSeq platform using custom primers. From the authors' description of their analysis: MiGEC processed the raw reads to extract unique molecular identifiers, while MiXCR was used to determine the CDR3 positions. For each individual, recombination models were inferred using an EM algorithm with the repgenHMM and IGoR tools. The tcR package in R was used for shared clonotype analysis, with sharing normalized by the product of cloneset sizes. Out-of-frame nonproductive sequences were analyzed to study raw recombination free of thymic and clonal selection effects. The raw public reads went through TCRdb reprocessing: fastp at Q25, MiXCR clone calling, in-frame beta chains kept. Every distinct CDR3 protein forms one entry, paired with its most common genes and DNA. The V and J calls and clone size come from TCRdb's table, not from the authors' own analysis. For this sample the table gives approximately 700,000 distinct CDR3 sequences, of which roughly 6.2% were detected only once. Together, the top ten hold under 2% of the sample.

V is cut by 7 bases and J by 5 bases, and the space between the germline ends is 26 bases. CDR1 and CDR2 are drawn from the germline V gene: SGHVS, FQNEAQ. There are 17 amino acids in the CDR3, from cysteine to phenylalanine inclusive. The CDR3 DNA has 51 bases and is translated from base 1. Remarks on this clonotype: Its target antigen remains unknown. Per-base quality was not reported, and no clone a single base away is much larger than it.

Overall results and qualifications from the work: Out-of-frame TCR alpha sharing in monozygotic twins was systematically underestimated by recombination models, whereas sharing between unrelated individuals was in agreement with the recombination models. Because the same donors could not be followed over many years, the conclusions depended on cross-sectional statistical analysis. Fewer insertions were carried by abundant cord blood beta clonotypes, a similar but weaker trend appeared in young adult naive repertoires, and no such trend appeared in memory repertoires. A weaker excess of twin sharing was found in beta out-of-frame sequences because the signal-to-noise ratio was lowered by fewer shared sequences. Out-of-frame TCR alpha sequences shared between twins showed an excess of low generation-probability sequences compared with coincidental sharing between unrelated individuals. Invariant T cells such as MAIT and iNKT could partly confound zero-insertion analyses, though diverse VJ usage argued against this for most clonotypes.

Every donor was a healthy Caucasian. The researchers also sequenced three unrelated adults who were not twins: a male aged 18 to 30, a male aged 50 to 60, and a female aged 50 to 60. Miltenyi CD45RO+ enrichment and human naive T-cell isolation kits were used to isolate memory (CD45RO+) and naive T cells from PBMC. Material: naive T cells sorted from blood. The intended sense of this specimen's cell subset or site label: cells isolated with a human naive T-cell isolation kit. The source of this sequence is a man aged 18-30 years in good health. The rearrangement combines TRBV7-8 with TRBJ2-5; the D gene is possibly TRBD1, with 9 bases matching. The nucleotides read TGTGCCAGCACGTACAGGGGGCCTAGCGGGCCCCGGGAGACCCAGTACTTC. This encodes CASTYRGPSGPRETQYF.